The 18 T cell receptor beta chains below were found in one sample sequenced in a study of shared clonotypes between healthy human individuals. Naive CD8 cells lacked CD45RO and underwent positive selection for CCR7, leaving out terminally differentiated effector memory CD45RA+ cells. Method: immunoSEQ multiplex PCR; TCRdb's copy keeps in-frame clones and lacks some. The top ten hold around 1.1% of the sample, which has roughly 2 million clones, about 94% seen once. The sample was naive CD8+ T cells sorted from blood. Receptors originate from a man younger than 35 in good health.

The rearrangement uses TRBV7-9 and TRBJ2-2; 7 nucleotides agree with TRBD2. Germline-derived CDR1 and CDR2 are SEHNR and FQNEAQ (reference sequence). The CDR3 length is 13 residues. Trimming removed 8 bases from V and 7 bases from J; junction bases left unmatched: 7. The CDR3 here is CASAREGYGELFF. The CDR3 DNA follows: TGTGCCAGCGCGAGGGAGGGATACGGGGAGCTGTTTTTT.

The chain has TRBV27 and TRBJ2-7; 8 bases agree with TRBD1. The ends lost 3 bases at V and 1 base at J; junction bases unmatched: 8. Germline V gene sequence: CDR1 MNHEY, CDR2 SMNVEV (reference sequence). The CDR3 runs to 16 residues. CDR3 DNA: TGTGCCAGCAGTTTTTCGGCGGGACAGGCTTCCTACGAGCAGTACTTC. It encodes CASSFSAGQASYEQYF.

The V and J genes are TRBV14 and TRBJ2-5; 12 bases are a match to TRBD2. CDR1 is SGHDN and CDR2 is FVKESK in the germline V gene. The CDR3 spans 16 residues. The V segment lost 4 bases and the J segment 5 bases; nucleotides outside the gene matches: 8. CDR3 sequence reads: CASSPGLAGLLETQYF. In nucleotides, the CDR3 is TGTGCCAGCAGCCCGGGACTAGCGGGCCTTCTGGAGACCCAGTACTTC.

This chain links TRBV7-2 with TRBJ2-7, with no clear D. Germline V gives CDR1 SGHTA, CDR2 FQGNSA. Trimming left V 5 bases short and J 0 bases short, with 14 bases between. The CDR3 covers 15 residues. CDR3 region: CASSAAKSFSYEQYF. Written as DNA, the CDR3 is TGTGCCAGCAGCGCGGCCAAGTCCTTCTCCTACGAGCAGTACTTC.

The rearrangement links TRBV15 to TRBJ1-4; no firm D call. There are 15 residues in the CDR3. Germline CDR1 is LNHNV and CDR2 is YYDKDF (reference sequence). V was pared by 9 bases and J by 4 bases, with 18 bases between. As DNA, the CDR3 is TGTGCCACTGAACTCGGAGGGTTGGGTAATGAAAAACTGTTTTTT. Amino acids: CATELGGLGNEKLFF.

CDR3 residues: CASSPTSGDYGYTF. The CDR3 nucleotides are TGTGCCAGCAGTCCAACGAGCGGAGACTATGGCTACACCTTC. The chain has TRBV6-5 and TRBJ1-2; D is undetermined. The ends were cut back, 5 bases at V and 3 bases at J, with 13 bases in the middle. Germline CDR1 is MNHEY and CDR2 is SVGAGI. The CDR3 consists of 14 residues.

The chain is built from TRBV25-1 and TRBJ2-2; D may be TRBD1 (5 bases). Germline V lookup: CDR1 MGHDK, CDR2 SYGVNS. This CDR3 is 16 amino acids long. V was pared by 1 base and J by 0 bases, with 9 bases between. The CDR3 reads CASSEWVTANTGELFF. The CDR3 bases are TGTGCCAGCAGTGAATGGGTGACAGCGAACACCGGGGAGCTGTTTTTT.

The genes are TRBV30 and TRBJ1-2, with 9 bases lining up with TRBD1. J gave up 5 bases and V 6 bases, and 10 bases lay outside the gene matches. Germline-derived CDR1 and CDR2 are GTSNPN and SVGIG (reference sequence). The CDR3 is 14 amino acids. The CDR3 sequence is CACDTGGNGYGYTF. DNA of the CDR3: TGTGCCTGTGATACAGGGGGCAATGGGTATGGCTACACCTTC.

The chain has TRBV5-4 and TRBJ2-7, with D perhaps matching TRBD1 (5 bases). The CDR3 has 15 amino acids. The germline gives CDR1 SGHNT, CDR2 YYREEE (reference sequence). The V end lost 1 base, the J end lost 7 bases, and 18 bases lay between the germline ends. The CDR3: CASSLSGNKLEEQYF. The DNA of the CDR3 is TGTGCCAGCAGCTTGTCAGGGAATAAGCTAGAAGAGCAGTACTTC.

Remarks on this clone: The same CDR3 can be traced to other DNA sequences in this sample. The CDR3 bases are TGCAGCGTTGGACAGGGTGATGAGCAGTTCTTC. Its translation is CSVGQGDEQFF. The chain joins TRBV29-1 to TRBJ2-1, with 7 bases that match TRBD1. V was clipped by 4 bases and J by 8 bases; unmatched bases: 2. The CDR3 length is 11 residues. Germline V gene sequence: CDR1 SQVTM, CDR2 ANQGSEA.

The V call is TRBV4-3, the J call TRBJ2-1; TRBD2 aligns across 8 bases. V lost 4 bases and J lost 10; bases outside the gene matches: 6. CDR1 LGHNA and CDR2 YSLEER come from the germline V gene. The CDR3 runs to 13 residues. CDR3 residues: CASSRGTRDEQFF. The CDR3 region has the DNA TGCGCCAGCAGCCGAGGGACTAGGGACGAGCAGTTCTTC.

This clone has only one observation. The chain combines TRBV2 with TRBJ1-1, with D maybe TRBD1 (6 bases). V was pared by 9 bases and J by 7 bases, with 18 bases between. The CDR3 runs to 13 residues. The germline V gene encodes CDR1 SNHLY and CDR2 FYNNEI. CDR3 sequence (DNA): TGTGCCAGTACCGGGGGCCCCGAACTTGAAGCTTTCTTT. Its translation: CASTGGPELEAFF.

The chain joins TRBV5-4 to TRBJ2-7; weak D call: TRBD1 (6 bases). The CDR3 is 16 amino acids. The V end lost 4 bases, the J end lost 6 bases, and 23 bases lay between the germline ends. Germline V CDR1 and CDR2: SGHNT, YYREEE (reference sequence). CDR3 in amino acids: CASSPDTGYRPGEQYF. The CDR3 coding sequence is TGTGCCAGCAGCCCGGATACAGGGTACCGACCGGGCGAGCAGTACTTC. Combining the CDR3 with reference TRBV5-4 and TRBJ2-7 gives the whole variable domain ETGVTQSPTHLIKTRGQQVTLRCSSQSGHNTVSWYQQALGQGPQFIFQYYREEENGRGNFPPRFSGLQFPNYSSELNVNALELDDSALYLCASSPDTGYRPGEQYFGPGTRLTVT.

On this clone: Other DNA sequences in this specimen translate into the identical CDR3. This chain uses TRBV9 with TRBJ2-2, with D perhaps matching TRBD2 (5 bases). There are 12 residues in the CDR3. Trimming removed 2 bases from V and 6 bases from J, with 5 bases in between. The germline V gene has CDR1 SGDLS and CDR2 YYNGEE. The CDR3 region is CASSVDSGELFF. DNA for the CDR3: TGTGCCAGCAGCGTGGACTCCGGGGAGCTGTTTTTT.

CDR3 coding DNA: TGTGCCAGCAGCTTAGTAGGGGCTAGCGGTGAGCAGTTCTTC. Translating gives CASSLVGASGEQFF. This chain connects TRBV7-2 to TRBJ2-1; TRBD2 matches at 7 bases. V was clipped by 1 base and J by 9 bases; unmatched bases: 6. CDR1 and CDR2 from the germline V gene are SGHTA and FQGNSA. The CDR3 spans 14 residues.

The V and J genes are TRBV9 and TRBJ2-5; D not resolved. The germline V gene encodes CDR1 SGDLS and CDR2 YYNGEE. Trimming pared 4 bases from V and 10 bases from J, leaving 17 bases between. CDR3 length: 13 residues. CDR3 in amino acids: CASSPTVARIQYF. The CDR3 region has the DNA TGTGCCAGCAGCCCTACCGTGGCCCGAATCCAGTACTTC.

The chain is built from TRBV29-1 and TRBJ2-5, with 7 bases fitting TRBD1. The CDR3 spans 15 residues. Germline loops: CDR1 SQVTM, CDR2 ANQGSEA. V shed 8 bases, J shed 1 base, and the junction held 13 bases outside the gene matches. CDR3 in amino acids: CSIPAFGTAQETQYF. The CDR3 coding sequence is TGCAGCATACCGGCCTTCGGGACAGCCCAAGAGACCCAGTACTTC.

The V gene is TRBV5-3, the J gene TRBJ2-3; 12 nucleotides match TRBD2. TRBV5-3 is annotated as an ORF whose role is uncertain. This CDR3 comprises 18 residues. J was trimmed by 4 bases and V by 0 bases; bases with no gene match: 9. CDR3 sequence reads: CARSLASSSGGAADTQYF. The CDR3 DNA follows: TGTGCCAGAAGCTTGGCCAGTTCTAGCGGGGGGGCCGCAGATACGCAGTATTTT.